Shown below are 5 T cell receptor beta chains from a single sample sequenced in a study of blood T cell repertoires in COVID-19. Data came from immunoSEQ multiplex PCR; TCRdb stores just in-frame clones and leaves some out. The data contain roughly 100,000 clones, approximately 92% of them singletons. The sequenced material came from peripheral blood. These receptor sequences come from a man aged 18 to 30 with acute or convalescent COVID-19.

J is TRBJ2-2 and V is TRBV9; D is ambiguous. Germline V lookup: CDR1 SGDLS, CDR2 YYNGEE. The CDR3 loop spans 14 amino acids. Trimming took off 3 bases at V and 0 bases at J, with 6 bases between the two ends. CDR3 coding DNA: TGTGCCAGCAGCGCAACATCGAACACCGGGGAGCTGTTTTTT. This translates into CASSATSNTGELFF.

The CDR3 spells CASSLGYYTGELFF. CDR3 in DNA: TGTGCCAGCAGCTTGGGTTACTACACCGGGGAGCTGTTTTTT. This sequence joins TRBV5-5 and TRBJ2-2, with D hard to call. The CDR3 loop spans 14 amino acids. Per the germline V gene, CDR1 is SGHKS and CDR2 is YYEKEE (reference sequence). V was shortened by 0 bases and J by 3 bases, with 6 bases between the two germline ends. Full variable domain (outside the CDR3, taken from reference TRBV5-5 and TRBJ2-2): DAGVTQSPTHLIKTRGQQVTLRCSPISGHKSVSWYQQVLGQGPQFIFQYYEKEERGRGNFPDRFSARQFPNYSSELNVNALLLGDSALYLCASSLGYYTGELFFGEGSRLTVL.

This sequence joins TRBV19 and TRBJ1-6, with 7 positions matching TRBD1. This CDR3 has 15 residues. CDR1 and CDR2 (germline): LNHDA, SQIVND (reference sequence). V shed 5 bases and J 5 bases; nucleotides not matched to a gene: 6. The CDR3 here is CASSRTGFDNSPLHF. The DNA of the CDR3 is TGTGCCAGTAGTCGGACAGGTTTCGATAATTCACCCCTCCACTTT.

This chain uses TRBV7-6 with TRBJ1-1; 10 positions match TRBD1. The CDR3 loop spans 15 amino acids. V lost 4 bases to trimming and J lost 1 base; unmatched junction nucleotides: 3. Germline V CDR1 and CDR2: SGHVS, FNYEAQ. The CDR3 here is CASSSDRGPNTEAFF. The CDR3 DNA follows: TGTGCCAGCAGCTCAGACAGGGGGCCGAACACTGAAGCTTTCTTT.

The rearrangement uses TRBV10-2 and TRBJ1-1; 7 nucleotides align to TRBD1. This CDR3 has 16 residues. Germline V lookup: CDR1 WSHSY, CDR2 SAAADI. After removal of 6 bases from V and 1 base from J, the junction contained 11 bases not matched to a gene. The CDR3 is CASRGQIVNWNTEAFF. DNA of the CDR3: TGCGCCAGCAGGGGACAGATAGTAAACTGGAACACTGAAGCTTTCTTT.